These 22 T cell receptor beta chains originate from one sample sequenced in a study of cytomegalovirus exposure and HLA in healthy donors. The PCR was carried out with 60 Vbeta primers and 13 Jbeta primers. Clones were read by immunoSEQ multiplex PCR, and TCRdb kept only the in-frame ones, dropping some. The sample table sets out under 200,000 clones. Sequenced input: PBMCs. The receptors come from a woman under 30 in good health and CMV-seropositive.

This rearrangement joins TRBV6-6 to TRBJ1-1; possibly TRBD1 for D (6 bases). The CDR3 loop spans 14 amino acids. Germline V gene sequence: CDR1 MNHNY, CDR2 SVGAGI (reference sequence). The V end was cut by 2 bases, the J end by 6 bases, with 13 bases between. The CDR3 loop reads CASSYHDRPAEAFF. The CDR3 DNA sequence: TGTGCCAGCAGTTACCATGACAGGCCCGCTGAAGCTTTCTTT.

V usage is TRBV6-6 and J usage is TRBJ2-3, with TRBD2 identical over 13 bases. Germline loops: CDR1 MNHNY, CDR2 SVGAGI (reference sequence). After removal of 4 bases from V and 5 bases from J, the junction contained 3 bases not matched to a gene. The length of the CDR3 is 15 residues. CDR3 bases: TGTGCCAGCAGTTCCTGGACTAGCGGGGGAGATACGCAGTATTTT. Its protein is CASSSWTSGGDTQYF.

The CDR3 loop reads CAISGVPLGANYGYTF. CDR3 DNA sequence: TGTGCCATATCAGGGGTACCACTCGGAGCTAACTATGGCTACACCTTC. The chain employs TRBV10-3 and TRBJ1-2; TRBD1 is a possible D gene (6 bases). Germline assignment: CDR1 ENHRY and CDR2 SYGVKD. V lost 9 bases to trimming and J lost 0 bases, with 20 bases between them. This CDR3 has 16 amino acids.

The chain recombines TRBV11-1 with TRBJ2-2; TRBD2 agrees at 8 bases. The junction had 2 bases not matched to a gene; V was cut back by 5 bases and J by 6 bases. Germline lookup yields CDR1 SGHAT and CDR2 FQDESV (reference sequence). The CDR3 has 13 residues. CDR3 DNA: TGTGCCAGCAGCACCGGGAGGGCCGGGGAGCTGTTTTTT. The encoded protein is CASSTGRAGELFF.

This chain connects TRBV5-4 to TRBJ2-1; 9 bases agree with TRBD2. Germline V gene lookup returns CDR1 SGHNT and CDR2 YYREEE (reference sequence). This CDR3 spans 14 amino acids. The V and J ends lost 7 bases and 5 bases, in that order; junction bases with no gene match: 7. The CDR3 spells CASQGLAGNNEQFF. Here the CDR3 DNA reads TGTGCCAGCCAGGGGCTAGCGGGGAACAATGAGCAGTTCTTC.

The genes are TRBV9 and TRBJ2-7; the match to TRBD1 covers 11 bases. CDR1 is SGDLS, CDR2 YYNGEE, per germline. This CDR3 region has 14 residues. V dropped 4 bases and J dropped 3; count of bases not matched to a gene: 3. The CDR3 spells CASSSGQGDYEQYF. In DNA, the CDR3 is TGTGCCAGCAGCTCGGGACAGGGGGACTACGAGCAGTACTTC.

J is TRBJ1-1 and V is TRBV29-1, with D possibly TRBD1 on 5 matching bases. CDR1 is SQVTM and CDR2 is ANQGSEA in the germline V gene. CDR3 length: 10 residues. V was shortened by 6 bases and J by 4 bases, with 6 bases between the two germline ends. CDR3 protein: CSVGRTEAFF. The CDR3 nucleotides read TGCAGCGTGGGGCGCACTGAAGCTTTCTTT.

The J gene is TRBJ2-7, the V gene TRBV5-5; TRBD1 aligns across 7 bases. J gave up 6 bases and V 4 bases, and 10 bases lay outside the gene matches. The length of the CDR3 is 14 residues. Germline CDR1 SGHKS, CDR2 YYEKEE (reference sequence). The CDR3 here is CASSADRENREQYF. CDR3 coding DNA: TGTGCCAGCAGCGCCGACAGGGAGAATCGCGAGCAGTACTTC.

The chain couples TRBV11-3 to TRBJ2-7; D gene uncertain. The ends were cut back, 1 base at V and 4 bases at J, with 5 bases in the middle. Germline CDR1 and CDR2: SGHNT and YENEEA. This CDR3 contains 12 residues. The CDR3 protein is CASSLAGYEQYF. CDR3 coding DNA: TGTGCCAGCAGCTTAGCAGGATACGAGCAGTACTTC.

CDR3 sequence reads: CASSSGLSIGDTQYF. The CDR3 DNA reads as TGCGCCAGCAGCTCCGGACTTTCCATCGGGGATACGCAGTATTTT. The gene calls are TRBV5-1 and TRBJ2-3; a possible D gene is TRBD2 (5 bases). The V gene's germline CDR1 is SGHRS and CDR2 YFSETQ. The V end was cut by 3 bases, the J end by 6 bases, with 17 bases between. The CDR3 sequence is 15 residues long.

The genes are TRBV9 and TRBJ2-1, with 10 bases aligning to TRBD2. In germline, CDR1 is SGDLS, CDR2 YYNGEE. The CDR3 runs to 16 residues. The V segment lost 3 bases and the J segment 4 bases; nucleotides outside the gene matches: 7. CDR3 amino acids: CASSEGTSVLYNEQFF. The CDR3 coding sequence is TGTGCCAGCAGCGAAGGGACTAGCGTTCTTTACAATGAGCAGTTCTTC. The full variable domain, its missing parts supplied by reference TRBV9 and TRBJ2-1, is DSGVTQTPKHLITATGQRVTLRCSPRSGDLSVYWYQQSLDQGLQFLIQYYNGEERAKGNILERFSAQQFPDLHSELNLSSLELGDSALYFCASSEGTSVLYNEQFFGPGTRLTVL.

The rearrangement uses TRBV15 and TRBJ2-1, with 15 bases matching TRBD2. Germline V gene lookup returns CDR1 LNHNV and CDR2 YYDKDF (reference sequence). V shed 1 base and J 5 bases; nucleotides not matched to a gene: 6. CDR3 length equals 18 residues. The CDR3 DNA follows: TGTGCCACCAGCAGAGTAATTGGACTAGCGGGAGGGAACAATGAGCAGTTCTTC. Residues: CATSRVIGLAGGNNEQFF.

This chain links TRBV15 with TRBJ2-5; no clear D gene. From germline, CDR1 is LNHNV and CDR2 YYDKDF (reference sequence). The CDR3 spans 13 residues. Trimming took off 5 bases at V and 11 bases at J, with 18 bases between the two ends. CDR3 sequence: CATSPNPRREQYF. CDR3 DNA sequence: TGTGCCACCAGCCCCAACCCTCGTCGTGAGCAGTACTTC.

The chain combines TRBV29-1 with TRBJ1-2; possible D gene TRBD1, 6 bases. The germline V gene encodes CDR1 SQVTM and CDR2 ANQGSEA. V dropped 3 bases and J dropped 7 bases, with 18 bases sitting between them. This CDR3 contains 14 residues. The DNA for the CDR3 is TGCAGCGTTGACTTATACAGGACAGTCGGTGGCTACACCTTC. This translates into CSVDLYRTVGGYTF.

The CDR3 reads CASSLAWSEASSYEQYF. In DNA form, the CDR3 reads TGTGCCAGCAGCTTAGCGTGGTCCGAGGCAAGCTCCTACGAGCAGTACTTC. The chain links TRBV7-2 to TRBJ2-7; the D is unclear. CDR1 SGHTA and CDR2 FQGNSA come from the germline V gene. The CDR3 runs to 17 residues. The ends were cut back, 0 bases at V and 0 bases at J, with 15 bases in the middle.

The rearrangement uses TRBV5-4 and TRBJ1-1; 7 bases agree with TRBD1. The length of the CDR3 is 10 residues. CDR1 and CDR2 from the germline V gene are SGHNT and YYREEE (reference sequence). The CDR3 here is CAYGQAGAFF. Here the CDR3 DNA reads TGTGCGTATGGACAGGCGGGGGCTTTCTTT. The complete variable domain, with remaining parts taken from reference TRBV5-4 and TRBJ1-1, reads ETGVTQSPTHLIKTRGQQVTLRCSSQSGHNTVSWYQQALGQGPQFIFQYYREEENGRGNFPPRFSGLQFPNYSSELNVNALELDDSALYLCAYGQAGAFFGQGTRLTVV.

As DNA, the CDR3 is TGCGCCAGCAGCCAACCCTTGGGACAGGGGGGAGAGCAGTACTTC. Translating gives CASSQPLGQGGEQYF. The chain uses TRBV4-1 and TRBJ2-7; 11 nucleotides agree with TRBD1. Trimming at V came to 2 bases and at J to 7 bases, leaving 7 bases not matched to a gene. This CDR3 region has 15 residues. The germline CDR1 and CDR2 sequences are MGHRA and YSYEKL.

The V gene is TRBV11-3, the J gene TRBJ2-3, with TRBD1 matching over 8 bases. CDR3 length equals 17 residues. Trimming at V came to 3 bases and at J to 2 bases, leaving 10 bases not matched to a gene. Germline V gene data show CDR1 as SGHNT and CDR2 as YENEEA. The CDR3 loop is CASSLGDRLGDTDTQYF. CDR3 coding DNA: TGTGCCAGCAGCTTGGGGGACAGGTTAGGGGACACAGATACGCAGTATTTT.

The CDR3, as DNA: TGTGCCAGCAGCTTGGCGTCAGGATTCAACACAGATACGCAGTATTTT. This translates into CASSLASGFNTDTQYF. The chain carries TRBV5-8 and TRBJ2-3, with D unresolved. This CDR3 spans 16 amino acids. V was cut by 0 bases and J by 2 bases, with 13 bases left in between. Germline-derived CDR1 and CDR2 are SGHTS and YDEGEE. The full variable domain, with the rest looked up from reference TRBV5-8 and TRBJ2-3, is EAGVTQSPTHLIKTRGQQATLRCSPISGHTSVYWYQQALGLGLQFLLWYDEGEERNRGNFPPRFSGRQFPNYSSELNVNALELEDSALYLCASSLASGFNTDTQYFGPGTRLTVL.

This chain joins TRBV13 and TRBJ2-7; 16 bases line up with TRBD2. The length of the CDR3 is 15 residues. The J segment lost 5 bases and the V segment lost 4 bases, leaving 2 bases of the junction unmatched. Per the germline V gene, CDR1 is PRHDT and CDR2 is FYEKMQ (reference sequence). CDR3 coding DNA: TGTGCCAGCAGCTCGGGACTAGCGGGAGGGAACGAGCAGTACTTC. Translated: CASSSGLAGGNEQYF.

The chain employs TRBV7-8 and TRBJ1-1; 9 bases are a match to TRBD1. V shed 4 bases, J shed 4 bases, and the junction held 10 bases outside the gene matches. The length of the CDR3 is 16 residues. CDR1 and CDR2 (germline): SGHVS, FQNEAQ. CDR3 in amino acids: CASSSAGTGRGTEAFF. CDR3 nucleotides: TGTGCCAGCAGCTCCGCCGGGACAGGGCGAGGCACTGAAGCTTTCTTT.

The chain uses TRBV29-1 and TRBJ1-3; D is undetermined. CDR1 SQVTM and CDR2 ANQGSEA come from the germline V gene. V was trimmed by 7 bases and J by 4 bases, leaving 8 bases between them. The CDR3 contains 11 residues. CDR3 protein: CSARIGNTIYF. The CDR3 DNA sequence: TGCAGCGCCAGAATCGGAAACACCATATATTTT.